This T cell receptor (beta chain) is drawn from a study of blood T cell repertoires in COVID-19. Germline trimming cut 2 bases from V and 1 base from J; bases unmatched to any gene: 5. Germline V CDR1 and CDR2: KGHSH, LQKENI. The CDR3 loop spans 17 amino acids. This clone has a single count. Authors' analysis steps: Researchers report that nucleated cell counts were estimated from reference gene primer amplification. Here immunoSEQ multiplex PCR was the method, and the copy in TCRdb shows in-frame clones only, minus some. V, J and clone size reflect that table, while D and trimming were determined from the DNA. The sample has roughly 100,000 clones; around 90% are singletons.

The specimen sequenced was peripheral blood. The clonotype was recovered from a man aged 18 to 35 with acute or convalescent COVID-19. The chain carries TRBV18 and TRBJ2-7; 13 bases agree with TRBD2. This chain's CDR3 is CASSPDPGLAGSYEQYF. The CDR3 DNA follows: TGTGCCAGCTCACCAGACCCGGGACTAGCGGGATCCTACGAGCAGTACTTC.